The 7 T cell receptor beta chains below all came from one sample that was sequenced in a study of T cells in women clearing cervical HPV infection. Assay used: immunoSEQ multiplex PCR; TCRdb lists only in-frame clones, some missing. In total, the table holds roughly 48,000 clones. Sample: blood buffy coat. The receptors derive from a woman between 18 and 75 years old with a cervical HPV16 infection that either progressed to CIN3+ or cleared (not recorded which).

Remarks on this clone: The CDR3 end falls 3 residues outside the read, so it is completed with the germline J gene. This sequence joins TRBV2 and TRBJ2-1; D unresolved. Trimming left V 1 base short and J 1 base short, with 5 bases between. This CDR3 has 14 residues. CDR1 and CDR2 (germline): SNHLY, FYNNEI. The part of the CDR3 DNA that was read is TGTGCCAGCAGTGAAGATCTTTCCTACAATGAG. Translated: CASSEDLSYNE. The whole CDR3 protein is CASSEDLSYNEQFF. Drawing the rest from reference TRBV2 and TRBJ2-1, the complete variable domain is EPEVTQTPSHQVTQMGQEVILRCVPISNHLYFYWYRQILGQKVEFLVSFYNNEISEKSEIFDDQFSVERPDGSNFTLKIRSTKLEDSAMYFCASSEDLSYNEQFFGPGTRLTVL.

Concerning this clone itself: The read finishes 3 residues shy of the CDR3 end, and the germline J gene is used to complete it. The chain is built from TRBV28 and TRBJ2-7, with 11 bases fitting TRBD2. From germline, CDR1 is MDHEN and CDR2 SYDVKM. The trim removed 7 bases at V and 2 bases at J, leaving 4 bases unmatched. This CDR3 contains 14 residues. CDR3 residues: CASITSGGPYEQYF. The part of the CDR3 DNA that was read is TGTGCCAGCATTACTAGCGGGGGACCCTACGAG.

On this clone itself: The read gets to within 3 residues of the CDR3 end, and the germline J gene fills in the rest. The gene calls are TRBV19 and TRBJ1-2, with D possibly TRBD1 on 5 matching bases. Germline values: CDR1 LNHDA, CDR2 SQIVND (reference sequence). The CDR3 totals 14 residues. The sequenced part of the CDR3 DNA is TGTGCCAGTAGCAGTAAAGGGGCAGAGTACGGC. It codes for CASSSKGAEYG. In full, the CDR3 reads CASSSKGAEYGYTF.

In regard to this clone: Read data end 3 residues before the CDR3 end; the end is taken from the germline J gene. The chain uses TRBV6-1 and TRBJ1-2; D call uncertain. The CDR3 sequence is 12 residues long. Germline assignment: CDR1 MNHNS and CDR2 SASEGT. Between the trimmed V and J ends, which lost 3 bases and 5 bases, there was a span of 7 bases. The sequenced part of the CDR3 DNA is TGTGCCAGCAGTGATCCGGGGTATGGC. Its translation is CASSDPGYG. The whole CDR3 reads CASSDPGYGYTF.

As concerns this clone: The sequenced fragment ends 3 residues before the CDR3 boundary, so the rest is inferred from the germline J gene. The V call is TRBV10-3, the J call TRBJ1-6; maybe TRBD1 (5 bases). The CDR3 extends over 17 amino acids. V dropped 4 bases and J dropped 7 bases, with 20 bases sitting between them. From germline, CDR1 is ENHRY and CDR2 SYGVKD. The covered CDR3 bases are TGTGCCATCAGTGGTTCTGGACCGGGACTGAGGAATTCACCC. It translates to CAISGSGPGLRNSP. The whole CDR3 protein reads CAISGSGPGLRNSPLHF.

Concerning this clone itself: The read ends 3 residues early relative to the CDR3; the germline J gene fills the gap. The chain recombines TRBV19 with TRBJ1-5; 10 positions match TRBD1. Trimming removed 8 bases from V and 7 bases from J; junction bases left unmatched: 11. The CDR3 loop spans 15 amino acids. Germline V lookup: CDR1 LNHDA, CDR2 SQIVND (reference sequence). CDR3 sequence: CASRKETGGVQPQHF. The sequenced CDR3 bases are TGTGCCAGTCGAAAGGAGACAGGGGGCGTCCAGCCC. The whole variable domain, filled in from reference TRBV19 and TRBJ1-5, reads DGGITQSPKYLFRKEGQNVTLSCEQNLNHDAMYWYRQDPGQGLRLIYYSQIVNDFQKGDIAEGYSVSREKKESFPLTVTSAQKNPTAFYLCASRKETGGVQPQHFGDGTRLSIL.

On this clone itself: The read gets to within 3 residues of the CDR3 end, and the germline J gene fills in the rest. The rearrangement links TRBV6-1 to TRBJ1-2, with 8 positions matching TRBD1. This CDR3 has 14 residues. Germline CDR1 is MNHNS and CDR2 is SASEGT. The ends lost 0 bases at V and 6 bases at J; junction bases unmatched: 3. CDR3 sequence: CASSEAQGADGYTF. CDR3 DNA (partial): TGTGCCAGCAGTGAAGCGCAGGGGGCTGATGGC.